This T cell receptor (beta chain) derives from a study of blood T cells in healthy people across ages. The CDR3 is made up of 16 amino acids. V lost 1 base, J lost 12 bases, and 21 bases lay in between. Germline loops: CDR1 SGHTA, CDR2 FQGNSA. The individuals who served as donors were healthy Caucasians living in Russia, aged roughly 6 to 95. Approximately 9.1 milliliters was the volume of peripheral blood drawn from each donor. For the second PCR, which ran for roughly 7 to 11 cycles, a sample-barcoded 5' primer and a J-beta primer mix were used. The study obtained at least 3 million CDR3-containing paired-end reads from every sample. One entry per CDR3 protein, called by TCRdb with MiXCR from the 5' RACE reads. The sample includes about 650,000 distinct CDR3 sequences, around 52% seen only once; the top ten take around an eighth.

The sample comprised blood. The clonotype originates from a woman at least 80 years old in good health. The chain employs TRBV7-2 and TRBJ1-4; D may be TRBD1 (6 bases). The CDR3 reads CASSLGHRGGPMELFF. Here the CDR3 DNA reads TGTGCCAGCAGCTTAGGACACCGTGGGGGGCCTATGGAACTGTTTTTT.